This T cell receptor beta chain was retrieved from a study of T cells in Graves' hyperthyroidism and ophthalmopathy (dated by TCRdb to the late 2010s). Study-wide context: Peripheral blood was collected at initial diagnosis, before any treatment. The 100 discovery patients were randomly split 7:3 into training and test sets. The study also compared thyroid tissue and blood T-cell repertoires from five or six Graves' hyperthyroidism patients. Whether ophthalmopathy could be predicted prospectively was tested in an independent validation cohort made up of approximately 19 hyperthyroidism patients plus 17 patients who later progressed to ophthalmopathy. According to the paper, TCR Vbeta CDR3 sequencing was carried out on some 140 peripheral blood samples, which came from some 41 ophthalmopathy, approximately 72 hyperthyroidism and around 17 progressor patients. Once sampling was done, hyperthyroidism patients were given methimazole at a starting dose of 30 mg daily, whereas ophthalmopathy patients were given high-dose intravenous methylprednisolone. To identify distinguishing TCR V-J signatures, a discovery cohort of around 98 patients was used, comprising roughly 45 with Graves' ophthalmopathy and around 60 with stable Graves' hyperthyroidism. Points the paper makes about the study in general: A 13 V-J signature model separated ophthalmopathy from stable hyperthyroidism, with approximately 87% sensitivity and approximately 81% specificity in cross-validation and 80%/75% in testing. Blood samples also contained most of the expanded thyroid clonotypes (frequency above 0.001), which suggests that blood repertoires may reflect thyroid immune responses. In validation, the model predicted progression to ophthalmopathy with around 71% sensitivity and about 72% specificity, a median of 6.5 months before onset. Sample size was not statistically predetermined, and investigators were not blinded to group allocation.

The TCR beta CDR3 regions were amplified from RNA transcripts. For the first round of RT-PCR on the TCR CDR3, the HTBI primer set was used together with the Qiagen OneStep RT-PCR kit. A second multiplex PCR round built the libraries, followed by size selection and purification. The libraries were sequenced on an Illumina HiSeq2000 using paired-end 100 bp reads. The study's processing was this. SOAPnuke was used to process the raw data, throwing out any read that contained adapters or uncalled bases, had a mean Phred below 15, or lacked an exact constant-primer or identifier match. High-quality paired reads were merged with COPE v1.2.5, and unique nucleotide sequences were defined as clonotypes. MiTCR v1.1 was used to align clonotypes to the IMGT TRBV, TRBD and TRBJ reference segments. The analysis was restricted to V-J combinations with a frequency above 0.0001, which together covered about 99% of the repertoires. A TCS score was defined as the ratio of F50 (clonal expansion) to E x V (chaos), with BLOSUM62-based TCRdist applied between CDR3 peptides within each V-J. Welch's t-statistics and random forest reduced roughly 530 V-J features to about 13, which were used in a naive Bayes classifier (R e1071). Thyroid-blood repertoire similarity was quantified with the Morisita-Horn index. Clones were called with MiXCR by TCRdb after fastp trimmed the public reads at Q25, and only in-frame beta chains were retained. Entries are consolidated by CDR3 protein sequence, retaining the most common genes and DNA. Here the V and J calls rest on TCRdb's processing, not on the authors' analysis. This sample gives hundreds of thousands of distinct CDR3 sequences in total; about 38% of them show up just once. The top ten constitute more than 7% of the sample.

Stable Graves' hyperthyroidism was defined as the absence of progression to ophthalmopathy over 18 months of follow-up. Hyperthyroidism patients were aged 18 to 65 years and newly diagnosed, with disease duration of less than 2 months. Any patient with an uncontrolled infection, another autoimmune disease, pregnancy or lactation was excluded. Clinical symptoms, serum thyroxine and TRAb, thyroid ultrasound, and orbital computed tomography formed the basis for the diagnoses. PBMCs were isolated from 8 to 10 ml of fresh peripheral blood by Ficoll-Paque density gradient centrifugation. Trizol reagent was used to extract total RNA, and RNA quality was then checked on an Agilent 2100 Bioanalyzer. From a lookup of the germline V gene (reference sequence), CDR1 and CDR2 are MNHNY and SVGAGI. V is pared back by 6 bases and J by 5 bases, with 13 bases lying between the germline termini. Including cysteine and phenylalanine, the CDR3 has 13 amino acids. Only the CDR3 DNA is retained, 39 bases long and in frame from the first base.

For this clonotype: What this receptor recognizes is not known. It has no much larger one-base neighbor in the sample; base qualities were not kept.

The receptor was derived from a man aged 18-30 years with Graves' hyperthyroidism. The sample was blood. The V and J segments used are TRBV6-6 and TRBJ1-1; the D gene is not confidently resolved. CDR3 region: CASSLESRTEAFF. DNA sequence: TGTGCCAGCAGCCTTGAGAGTAGGACTGAAGCTTTCTTT.